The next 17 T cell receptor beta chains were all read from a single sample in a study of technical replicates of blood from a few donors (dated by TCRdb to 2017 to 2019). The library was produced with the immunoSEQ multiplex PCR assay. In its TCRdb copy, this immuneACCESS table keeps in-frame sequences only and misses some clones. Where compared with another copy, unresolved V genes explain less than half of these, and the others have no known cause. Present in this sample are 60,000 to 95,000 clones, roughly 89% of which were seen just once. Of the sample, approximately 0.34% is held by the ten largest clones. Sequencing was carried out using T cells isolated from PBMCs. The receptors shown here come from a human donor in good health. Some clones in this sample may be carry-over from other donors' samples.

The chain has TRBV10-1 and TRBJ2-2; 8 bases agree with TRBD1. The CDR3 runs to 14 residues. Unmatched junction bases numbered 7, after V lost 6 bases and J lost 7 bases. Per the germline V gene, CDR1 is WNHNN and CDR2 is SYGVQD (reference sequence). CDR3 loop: CASSTRQGSGELFF. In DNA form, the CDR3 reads TGCGCCAGCAGCACCCGACAGGGGAGCGGGGAGCTGTTTTTT.

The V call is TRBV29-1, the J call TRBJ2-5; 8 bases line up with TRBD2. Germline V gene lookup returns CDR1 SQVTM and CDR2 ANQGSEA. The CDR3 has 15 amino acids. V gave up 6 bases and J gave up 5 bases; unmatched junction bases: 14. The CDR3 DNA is TGCAGCGTGTCTCGGGGAGGCGGGAGGTCGGAGACCCAGTACTTC. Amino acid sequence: CSVSRGGGRSETQYF.

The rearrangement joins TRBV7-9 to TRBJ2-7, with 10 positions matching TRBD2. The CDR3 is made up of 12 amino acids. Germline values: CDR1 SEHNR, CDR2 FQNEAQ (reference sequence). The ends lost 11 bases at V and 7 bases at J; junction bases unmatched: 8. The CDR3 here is CASTGTSVEQYF. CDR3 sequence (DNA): TGTGCCTCGACGGGGACTAGCGTTGAGCAGTACTTC. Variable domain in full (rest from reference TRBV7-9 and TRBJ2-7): DTGVSQNPRHKITKRGQNVTFRCDPISEHNRLYWYRQTLGQGPEFLTYFQNEAQLEKSRLLSDRFSAERPKGSFSTLEIQRTEQGDSAMYLCASTGTSVEQYFGPGTRLTVT.

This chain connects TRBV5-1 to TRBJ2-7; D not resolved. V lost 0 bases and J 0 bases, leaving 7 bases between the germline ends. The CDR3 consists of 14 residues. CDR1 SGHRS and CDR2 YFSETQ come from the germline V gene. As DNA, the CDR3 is TGCGCCAGCAGCTTGGACCGGGTCTCCTACGAGCAGTACTTC. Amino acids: CASSLDRVSYEQYF.

CDR3 bases: TGTGCCAGCAGCTCCAGGGTCGGCACTACCAATTCACCCCTCCACTTT. As protein: CASSSRVGTTNSPLHF. This chain connects TRBV7-8 to TRBJ1-6; possibly TRBD1 for D (5 bases). Germline V gene lookup returns CDR1 SGHVS and CDR2 FQNEAQ. The CDR3 runs to 16 residues. Deletions cut 4 bases from V and 7 bases from J, with 17 bases between.

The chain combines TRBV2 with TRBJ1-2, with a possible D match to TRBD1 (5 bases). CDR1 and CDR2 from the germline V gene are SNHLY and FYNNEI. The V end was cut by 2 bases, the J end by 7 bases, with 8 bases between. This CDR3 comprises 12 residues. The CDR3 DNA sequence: TGTGCCAGCAGTGAATGGGGGGGTGGCTACACCTTC. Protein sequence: CASSEWGGGYTF.

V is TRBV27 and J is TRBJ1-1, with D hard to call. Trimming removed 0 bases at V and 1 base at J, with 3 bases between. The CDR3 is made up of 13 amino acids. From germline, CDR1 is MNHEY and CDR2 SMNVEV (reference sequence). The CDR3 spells CASSLSANTEAFF. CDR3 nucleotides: TGTGCCAGCAGTTTATCGGCGAACACTGAAGCTTTCTTT.

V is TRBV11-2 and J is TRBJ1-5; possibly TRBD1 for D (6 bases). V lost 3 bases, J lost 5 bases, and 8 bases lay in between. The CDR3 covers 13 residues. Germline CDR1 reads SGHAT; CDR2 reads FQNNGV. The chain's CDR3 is CASSLWGHQPQHF. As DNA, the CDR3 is TGTGCCAGCAGCTTGTGGGGGCATCAGCCCCAGCATTTT.

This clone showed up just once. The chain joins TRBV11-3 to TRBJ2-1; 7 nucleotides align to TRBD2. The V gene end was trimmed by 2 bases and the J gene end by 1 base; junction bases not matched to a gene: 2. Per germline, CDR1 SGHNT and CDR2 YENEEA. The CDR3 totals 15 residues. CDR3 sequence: CASSLSGGSYNEQFF. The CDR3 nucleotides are TGTGCCAGCAGCTTATCGGGGGGATCCTACAATGAGCAGTTCTTC.

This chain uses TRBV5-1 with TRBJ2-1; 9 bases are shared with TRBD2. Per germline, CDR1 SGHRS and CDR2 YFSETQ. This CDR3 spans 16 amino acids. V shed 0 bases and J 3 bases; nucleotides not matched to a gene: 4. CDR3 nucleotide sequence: TGCGCCAGCAGCTTGGTGGCGACTAGCGGCTACAATGAGCAGTTCTTC. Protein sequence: CASSLVATSGYNEQFF. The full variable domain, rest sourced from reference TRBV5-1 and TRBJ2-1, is KAGVTQTPRYLIKTRGQQVTLSCSPISGHRSVSWYQQTPGQGLQFLFEYFSETQRNKGNFPGRFSGRQFSNSRSEMNVSTLELGDSALYLCASSLVATSGYNEQFFGPGTRLTVL.

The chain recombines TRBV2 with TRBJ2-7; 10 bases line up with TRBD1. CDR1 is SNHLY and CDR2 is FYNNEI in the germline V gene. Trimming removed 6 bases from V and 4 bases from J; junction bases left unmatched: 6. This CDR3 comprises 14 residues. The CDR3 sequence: CASSRQGASYEQYF. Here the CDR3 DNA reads TGTGCCAGCAGCAGACAGGGGGCGAGTTACGAGCAGTACTTC.

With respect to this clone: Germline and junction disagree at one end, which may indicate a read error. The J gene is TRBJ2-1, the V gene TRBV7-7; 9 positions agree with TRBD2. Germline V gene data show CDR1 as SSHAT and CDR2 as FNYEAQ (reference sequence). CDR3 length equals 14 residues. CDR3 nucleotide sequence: TGTGCTAGCAGCTTAGCGGGGGAGGGCAATGAGCAGTTCTTC. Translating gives CASSLAGEGNEQFF.

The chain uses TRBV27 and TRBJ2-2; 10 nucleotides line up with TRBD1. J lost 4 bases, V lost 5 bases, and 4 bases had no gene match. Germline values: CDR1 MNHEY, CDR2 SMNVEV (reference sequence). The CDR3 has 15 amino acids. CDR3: CASSTRDRGTGELFF. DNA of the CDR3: TGTGCCAGCAGTACCCGGGACAGGGGCACCGGGGAGCTGTTTTTT.

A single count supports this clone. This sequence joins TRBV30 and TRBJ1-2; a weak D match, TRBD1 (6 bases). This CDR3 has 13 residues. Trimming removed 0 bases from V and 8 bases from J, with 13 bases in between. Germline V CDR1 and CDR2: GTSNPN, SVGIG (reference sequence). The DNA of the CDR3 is TGTGCCTGGAGTGTGGGACAATATCAAGGCTACACCTTC. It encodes CAWSVGQYQGYTF.

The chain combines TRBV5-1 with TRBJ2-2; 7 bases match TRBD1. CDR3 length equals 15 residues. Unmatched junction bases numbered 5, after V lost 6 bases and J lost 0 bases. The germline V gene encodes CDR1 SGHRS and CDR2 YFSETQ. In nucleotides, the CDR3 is TGCGCCAGCAACGATGGGACAGCGAACACCGGGGAGCTGTTTTTT. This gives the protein CASNDGTANTGELFF.

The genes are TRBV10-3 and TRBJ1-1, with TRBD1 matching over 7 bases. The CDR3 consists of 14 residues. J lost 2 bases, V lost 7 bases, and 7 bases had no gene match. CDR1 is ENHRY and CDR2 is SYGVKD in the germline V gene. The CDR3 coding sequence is TGTGCCATCACTCCGACAGGGCCTAACACTGAAGCTTTCTTT. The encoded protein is CAITPTGPNTEAFF.

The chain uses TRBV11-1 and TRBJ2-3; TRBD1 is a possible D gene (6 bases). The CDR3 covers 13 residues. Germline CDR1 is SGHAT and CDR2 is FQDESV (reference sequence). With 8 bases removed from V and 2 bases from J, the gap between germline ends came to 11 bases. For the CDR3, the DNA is TGTGCCAGCGGCCGACAGGCCACAGATACGCAGTATTTT. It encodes CASGRQATDTQYF.